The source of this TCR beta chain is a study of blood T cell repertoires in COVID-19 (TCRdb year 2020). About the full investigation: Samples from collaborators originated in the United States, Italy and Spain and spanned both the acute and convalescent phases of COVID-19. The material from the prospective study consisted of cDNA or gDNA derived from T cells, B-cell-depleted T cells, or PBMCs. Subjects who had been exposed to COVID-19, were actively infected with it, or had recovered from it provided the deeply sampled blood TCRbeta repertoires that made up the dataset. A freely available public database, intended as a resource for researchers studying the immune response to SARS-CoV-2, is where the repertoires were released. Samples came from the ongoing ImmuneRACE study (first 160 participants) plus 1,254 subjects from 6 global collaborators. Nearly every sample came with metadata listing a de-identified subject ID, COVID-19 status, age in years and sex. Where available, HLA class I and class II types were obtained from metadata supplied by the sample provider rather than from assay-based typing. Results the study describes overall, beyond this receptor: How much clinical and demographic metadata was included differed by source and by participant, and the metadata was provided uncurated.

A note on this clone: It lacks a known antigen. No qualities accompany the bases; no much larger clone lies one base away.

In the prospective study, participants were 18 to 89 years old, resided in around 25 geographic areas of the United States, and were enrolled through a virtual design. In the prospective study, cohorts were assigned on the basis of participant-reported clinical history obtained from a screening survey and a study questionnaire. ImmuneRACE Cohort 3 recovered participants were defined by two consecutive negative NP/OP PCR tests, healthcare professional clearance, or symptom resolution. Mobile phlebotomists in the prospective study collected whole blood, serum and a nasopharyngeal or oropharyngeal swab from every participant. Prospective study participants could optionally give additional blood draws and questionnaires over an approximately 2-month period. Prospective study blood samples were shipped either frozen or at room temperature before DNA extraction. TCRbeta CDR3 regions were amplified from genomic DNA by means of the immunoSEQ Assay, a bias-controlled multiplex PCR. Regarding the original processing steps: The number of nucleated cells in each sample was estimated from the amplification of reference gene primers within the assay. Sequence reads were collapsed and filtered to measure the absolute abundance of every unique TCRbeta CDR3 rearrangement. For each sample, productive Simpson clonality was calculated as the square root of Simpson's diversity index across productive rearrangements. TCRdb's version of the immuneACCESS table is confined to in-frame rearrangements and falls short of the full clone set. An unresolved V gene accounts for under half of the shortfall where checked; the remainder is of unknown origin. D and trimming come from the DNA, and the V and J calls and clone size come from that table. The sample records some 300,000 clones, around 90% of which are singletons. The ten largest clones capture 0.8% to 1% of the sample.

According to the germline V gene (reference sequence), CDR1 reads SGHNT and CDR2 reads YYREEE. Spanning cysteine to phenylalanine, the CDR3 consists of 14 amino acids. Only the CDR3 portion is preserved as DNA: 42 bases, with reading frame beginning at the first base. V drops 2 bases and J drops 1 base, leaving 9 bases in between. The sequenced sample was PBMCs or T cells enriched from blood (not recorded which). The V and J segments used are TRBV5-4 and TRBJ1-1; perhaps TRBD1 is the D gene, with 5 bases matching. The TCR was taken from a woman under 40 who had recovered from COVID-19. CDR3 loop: CASSFRQGNTEAFF. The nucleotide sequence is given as TGTGCCAGCAGCTTTAGGCAGGGGAACACTGAAGCTTTCTTT.